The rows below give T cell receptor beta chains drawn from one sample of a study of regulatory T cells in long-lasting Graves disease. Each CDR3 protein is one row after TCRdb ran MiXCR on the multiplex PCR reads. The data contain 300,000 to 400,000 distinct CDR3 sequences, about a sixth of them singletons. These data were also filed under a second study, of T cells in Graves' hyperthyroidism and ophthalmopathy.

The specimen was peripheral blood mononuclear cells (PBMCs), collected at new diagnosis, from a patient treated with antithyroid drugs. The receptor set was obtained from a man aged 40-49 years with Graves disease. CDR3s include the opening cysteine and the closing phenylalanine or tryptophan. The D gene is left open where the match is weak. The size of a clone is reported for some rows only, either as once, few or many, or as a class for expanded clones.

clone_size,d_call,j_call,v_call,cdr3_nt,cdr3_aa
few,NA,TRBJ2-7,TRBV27,TGTGCCAGCAGTTCCCATTTCGAGCAGTACTTC,CASSSHFEQYF
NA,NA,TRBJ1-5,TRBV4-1,TGCGCCAGCAGCCAAGTATGGGGGAGCAATCAGCCCCAGCATTTT,CASSQVWGSNQPQHF
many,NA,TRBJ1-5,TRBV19,TGTGCCAGTAGCATGCAGGCTCAGCCCCAGCATTTT,CASSMQAQPQHF
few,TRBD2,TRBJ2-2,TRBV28,TGTGCCAGCGGCGGGGGGACCGGGGAGCTGTTTTTT,CASGGGTGELFF
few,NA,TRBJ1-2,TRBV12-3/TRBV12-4,TGTGCCAGCAGGCCGGGACTGCGATCCTATGGCTACACCTTC,CASRPGLRSYGYTF
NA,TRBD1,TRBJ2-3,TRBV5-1,TGCGCCAGCAGCATACAGGGGTCATACACAGATACGCAGTATTTT,CASSIQGSYTDTQYF
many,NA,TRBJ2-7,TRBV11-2,TGTGCCAGCAGTCCCACAGGGTTTTGGGAGCAGTACTTC,CASSPTGFWEQYF
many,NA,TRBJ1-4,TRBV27,TGTGCCAGCAGGGCGGCCCTTAATGAAAAACTGTTTTTT,CASRAALNEKLFF
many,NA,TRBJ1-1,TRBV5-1,TGCGCCAGCAGCTCCGGGACATACACTGAAGCTTTCTTT,CASSSGTYTEAFF
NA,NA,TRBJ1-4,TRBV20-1,TGCAGTGCATCGATAGGGAGAGGGGAAAAACTGTTTTTT,CSASIGRGEKLFF
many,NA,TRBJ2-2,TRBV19,TGTGCCAGTAGTCTGACTCAGGGTTTGACCGGGGAGCTGTTTTTT,CASSLTQGLTGELFF
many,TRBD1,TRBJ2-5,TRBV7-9,TGTGCCAGCAGCCCGGGACAGGGGAATCAAGAGACCCAGTACTTC,CASSPGQGNQETQYF
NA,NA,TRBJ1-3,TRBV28,TGTGCCAGCAGTTTGGCGACCACCTTACACTCTGGAAACACCATATATTTT,CASSLATTLHSGNTIYF
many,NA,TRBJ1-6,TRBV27,TGTGCCAGCAGTTCCGGGACCTTTAATTCACCCCTCCACTTT,CASSSGTFNSPLHF
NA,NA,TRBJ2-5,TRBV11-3,TGTGCCAGCAGCCCCCGAGGTAGAGGCGAAGAGACCCAGTACTTC,CASSPRGRGEETQYF
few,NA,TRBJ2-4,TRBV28,TGTGCCTCCAGTGGCTCACATAACATTCAGTACTTC,CASSGSHNIQYF
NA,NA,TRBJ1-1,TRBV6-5,TGTGCCAGCAGTTATCAAACCTACACTGAAGCTTTCTTT,CASSYQTYTEAFF
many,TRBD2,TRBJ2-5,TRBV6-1,TGTGCCAGCACTAAGCGGGGTCAGCTCTCGGAGACCCAGTACTTC,CASTKRGQLSETQYF
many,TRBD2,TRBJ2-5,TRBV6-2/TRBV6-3,TGTGCCAGCGGGGGTCTAGCGGGGTCAGGTGAGACCCAGTACTTC,CASGGLAGSGETQYF
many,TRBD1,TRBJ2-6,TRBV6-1,TGTGCTTCGGACAGGGGGAACTCTGGGGCCAACGTCCTGACTTTC,CASDRGNSGANVLTF
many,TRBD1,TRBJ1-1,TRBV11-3,TGTGCCAGCAGCTTCGGCCCGGGACAGGCTTTCTTT,CASSFGPGQAFF
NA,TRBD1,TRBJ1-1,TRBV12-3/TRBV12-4,TGTGCCAGCAGTTTACACAGGGGGGCCACTGAAGCTTTCTTT,CASSLHRGATEAFF
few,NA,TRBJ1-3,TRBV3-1,TGTGCCAGCAGCCAAGGGGACTACACCATATATTTT,CASSQGDYTIYF
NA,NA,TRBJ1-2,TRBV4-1,TGCGCCAGCAGCTACTTGCCGGGACAAAGTATCTGTGGCTACACCTTC,CASSYLPGQSICGYTF
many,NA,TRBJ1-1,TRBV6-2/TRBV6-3,TGTGCCAGCAGTGCATCTGACACTGAAGCTTTCTTT,CASSASDTEAFF